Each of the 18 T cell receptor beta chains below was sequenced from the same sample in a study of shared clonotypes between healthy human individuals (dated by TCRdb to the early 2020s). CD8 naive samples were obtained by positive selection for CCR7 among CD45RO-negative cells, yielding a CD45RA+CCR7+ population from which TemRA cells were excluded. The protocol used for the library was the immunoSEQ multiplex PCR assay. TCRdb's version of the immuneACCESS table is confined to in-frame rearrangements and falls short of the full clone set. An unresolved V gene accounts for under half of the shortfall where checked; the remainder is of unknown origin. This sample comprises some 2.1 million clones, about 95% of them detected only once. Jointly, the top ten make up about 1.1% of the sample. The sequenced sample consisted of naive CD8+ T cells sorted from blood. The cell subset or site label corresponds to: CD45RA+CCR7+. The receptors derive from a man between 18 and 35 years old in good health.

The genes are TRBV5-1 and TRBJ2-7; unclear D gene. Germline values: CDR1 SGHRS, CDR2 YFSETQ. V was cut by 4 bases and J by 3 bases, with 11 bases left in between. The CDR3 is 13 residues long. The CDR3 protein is CASSPGSGYEQYF. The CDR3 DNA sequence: TGCGCCAGCAGCCCGGGCTCGGGCTACGAGCAGTACTTC.

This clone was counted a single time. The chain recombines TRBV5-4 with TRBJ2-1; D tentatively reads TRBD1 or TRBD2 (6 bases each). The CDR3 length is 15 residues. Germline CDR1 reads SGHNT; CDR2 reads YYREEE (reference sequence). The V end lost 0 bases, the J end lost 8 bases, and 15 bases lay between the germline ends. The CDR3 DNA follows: TGTGCCAGCAGCTTGGGTGGGGGGCGCACGGATGAGCAGTTCTTC. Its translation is CASSLGGGRTDEQFF.

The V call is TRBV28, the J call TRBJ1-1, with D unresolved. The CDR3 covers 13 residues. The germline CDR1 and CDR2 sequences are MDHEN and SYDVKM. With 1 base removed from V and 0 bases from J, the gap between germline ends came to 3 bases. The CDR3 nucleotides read TGTGCCAGCAGTTTATATATGAACACTGAAGCTTTCTTT. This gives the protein CASSLYMNTEAFF.

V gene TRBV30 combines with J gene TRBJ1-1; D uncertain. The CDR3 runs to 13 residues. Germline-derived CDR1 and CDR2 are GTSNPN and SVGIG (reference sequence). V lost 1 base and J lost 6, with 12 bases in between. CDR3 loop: CAWSANTGAEAFF. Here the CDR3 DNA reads TGTGCCTGGAGTGCTAATACTGGCGCTGAAGCTTTCTTT.

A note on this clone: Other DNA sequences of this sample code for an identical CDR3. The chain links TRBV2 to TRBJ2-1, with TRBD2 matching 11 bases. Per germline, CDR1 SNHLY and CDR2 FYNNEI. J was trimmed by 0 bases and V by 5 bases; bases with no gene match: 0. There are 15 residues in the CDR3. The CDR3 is CASSLAGGSYNEQFF. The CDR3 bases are TGTGCCAGCAGTCTAGCGGGGGGCTCCTACAATGAGCAGTTCTTC.

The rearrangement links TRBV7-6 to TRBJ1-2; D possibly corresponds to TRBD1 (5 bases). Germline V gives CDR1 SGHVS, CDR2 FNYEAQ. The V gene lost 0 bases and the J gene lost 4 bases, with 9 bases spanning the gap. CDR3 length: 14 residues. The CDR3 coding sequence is TGTGCCAGCAGCTTAGCAGGGGTGGGCTATGGCTACACCTTC. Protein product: CASSLAGVGYGYTF.

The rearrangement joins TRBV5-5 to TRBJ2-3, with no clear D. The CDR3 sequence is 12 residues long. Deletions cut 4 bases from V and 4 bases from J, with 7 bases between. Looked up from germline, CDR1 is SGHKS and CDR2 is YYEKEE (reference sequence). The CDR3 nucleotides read TGTGCCAGCAGCCGACTTTCAGATACGCAGTATTTT. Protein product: CASSRLSDTQYF.

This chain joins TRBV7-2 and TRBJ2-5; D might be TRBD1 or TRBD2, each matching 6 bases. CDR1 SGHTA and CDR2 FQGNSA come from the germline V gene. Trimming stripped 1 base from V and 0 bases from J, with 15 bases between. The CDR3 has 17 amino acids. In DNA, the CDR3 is TGTGCCAGCAGCTTAGTCCGGGAGACAGGCTACCAAGAGACCCAGTACTTC. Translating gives CASSLVRETGYQETQYF.

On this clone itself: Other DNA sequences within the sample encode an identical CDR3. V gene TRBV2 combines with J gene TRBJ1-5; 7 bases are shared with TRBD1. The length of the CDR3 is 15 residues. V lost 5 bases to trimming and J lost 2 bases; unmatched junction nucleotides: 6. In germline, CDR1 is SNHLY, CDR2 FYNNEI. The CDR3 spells CASSTGTEGNQPQHF. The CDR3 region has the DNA TGTGCCAGCAGTACCGGGACAGAGGGCAATCAGCCCCAGCATTTT.

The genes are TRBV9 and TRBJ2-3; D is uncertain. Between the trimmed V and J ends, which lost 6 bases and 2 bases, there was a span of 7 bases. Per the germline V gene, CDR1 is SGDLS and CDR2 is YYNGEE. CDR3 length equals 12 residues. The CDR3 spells CASTGDTDTQYF. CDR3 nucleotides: TGTGCCAGCACGGGCGACACAGATACGCAGTATTTT.

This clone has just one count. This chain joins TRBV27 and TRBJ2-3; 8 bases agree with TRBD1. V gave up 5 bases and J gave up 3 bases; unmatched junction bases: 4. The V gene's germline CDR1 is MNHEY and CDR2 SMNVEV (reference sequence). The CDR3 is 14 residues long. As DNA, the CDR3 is TGTGCCAGCAGTCTCCGACAGGGGACAGATACGCAGTATTTT. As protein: CASSLRQGTDTQYF.

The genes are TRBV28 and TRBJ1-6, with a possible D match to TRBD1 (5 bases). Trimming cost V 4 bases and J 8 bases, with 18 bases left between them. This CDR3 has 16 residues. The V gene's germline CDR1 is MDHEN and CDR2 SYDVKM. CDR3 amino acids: CASSSAREVMDSPLHF. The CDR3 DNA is TGTGCCAGCAGTTCCGCCAGGGAGGTTATGGATTCACCCCTCCACTTT.

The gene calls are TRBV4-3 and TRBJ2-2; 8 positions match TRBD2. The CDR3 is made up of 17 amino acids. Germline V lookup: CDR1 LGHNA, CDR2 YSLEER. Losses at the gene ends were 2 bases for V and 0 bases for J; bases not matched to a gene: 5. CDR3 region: CASSQFSGDANTGELFF. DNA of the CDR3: TGCGCCAGCAGCCAATTTAGCGGGGACGCGAACACCGGGGAGCTGTTTTTT.

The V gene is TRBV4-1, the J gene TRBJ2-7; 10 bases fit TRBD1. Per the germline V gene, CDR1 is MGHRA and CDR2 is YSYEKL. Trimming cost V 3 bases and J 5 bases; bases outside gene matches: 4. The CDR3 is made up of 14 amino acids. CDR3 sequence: CASSHGQGDDEQYF. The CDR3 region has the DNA TGCGCCAGCAGCCATGGACAGGGGGACGACGAGCAGTACTTC.

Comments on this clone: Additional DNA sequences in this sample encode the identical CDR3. The CDR3 here is CASSYSPGEDTEAFF. The CDR3 DNA reads as TGTGCCAGCAGTTACTCTCCAGGGGAGGACACTGAAGCTTTCTTT. The J gene is TRBJ1-1, the V gene TRBV6-5; a weak D match, TRBD1 (6 bases). V was pared by 0 bases and J by 3 bases, with 11 bases between. CDR3 length: 15 residues. Germline lookup yields CDR1 MNHEY and CDR2 SVGAGI.

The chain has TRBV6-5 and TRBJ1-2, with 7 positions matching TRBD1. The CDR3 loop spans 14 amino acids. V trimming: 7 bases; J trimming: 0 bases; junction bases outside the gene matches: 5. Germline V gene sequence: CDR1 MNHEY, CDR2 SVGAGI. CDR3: CASKGQDANYGYTF. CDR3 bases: TGTGCCAGCAAAGGACAGGACGCTAACTATGGCTACACCTTC.

CDR3 in DNA: TGCAGCGTTGTTCGGGTACCGTCGGACACTGAAGCTTTCTTT. Translated: CSVVRVPSDTEAFF. The chain links TRBV29-1 to TRBJ1-1, with no clear D. Trimming cost V 4 bases and J 3 bases, with 15 bases left between them. The CDR3 contains 14 residues. Germline values: CDR1 SQVTM, CDR2 ANQGSEA.

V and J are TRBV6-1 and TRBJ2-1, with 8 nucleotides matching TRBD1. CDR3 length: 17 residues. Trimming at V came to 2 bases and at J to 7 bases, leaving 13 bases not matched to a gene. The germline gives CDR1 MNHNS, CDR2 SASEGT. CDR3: CASSEWGSQGAGNEQFF. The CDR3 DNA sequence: TGTGCCAGCAGTGAATGGGGTAGTCAGGGGGCGGGAAATGAGCAGTTCTTC.